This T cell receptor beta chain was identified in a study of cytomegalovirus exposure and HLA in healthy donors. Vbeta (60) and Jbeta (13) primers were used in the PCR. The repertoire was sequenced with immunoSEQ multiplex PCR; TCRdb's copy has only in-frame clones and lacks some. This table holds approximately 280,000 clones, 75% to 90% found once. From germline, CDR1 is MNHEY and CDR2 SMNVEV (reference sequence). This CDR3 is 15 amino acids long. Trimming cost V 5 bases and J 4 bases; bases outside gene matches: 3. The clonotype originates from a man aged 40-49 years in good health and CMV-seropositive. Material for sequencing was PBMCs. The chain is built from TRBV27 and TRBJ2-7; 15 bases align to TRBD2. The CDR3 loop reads CASSRTSGRGYEQYF. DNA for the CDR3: TGTGCCAGCAGTCGGACTAGCGGGAGGGGGTACGAGCAGTACTTC.